The present T cell receptor (beta chain) was sequenced within a study of neurological immune-mediated disorders. Study outcomes and limitations: None of the CDR3 amino acid sequences of expanded clones were shared across subjects, and this suggested private repertoires in all groups.

This clonotype was seen at least ten times. Antigen unknown. Unsorted libraries were generated from 2 million PBMCs held at -80 degrees C. As for the cDNA, it was generated by 5'RACE with 10-nucleotide random UMIs. A single record per CDR3 protein comes from TCRdb applying MiXCR to the 5' RACE reads. The sample includes around 20,000 distinct CDR3 sequences, approximately 13% of them seen just once. This clonotype originated in a woman aged 55-69 years with HTLV-1-associated myelopathy (HAM/TSP). Sequenced input: PBMCs.

The CDR3 protein is CASSYPGGAAGQQLYNEQFF. CDR3 in DNA: TGCGCCAGCAGCTACCCCGGGGGGGCGGCGGGCCAGCAATTATACAATGAGCAGTTCTTC. The J gene is TRBJ2-1, the V gene TRBV5-1, with 8 bases that match TRBD2. The V and J ends lost 3 bases and 4 bases, in that order; junction bases with no gene match: 21. This CDR3 is built from 20 residues. The germline V gene encodes CDR1 SGHRS and CDR2 YFSETQ.